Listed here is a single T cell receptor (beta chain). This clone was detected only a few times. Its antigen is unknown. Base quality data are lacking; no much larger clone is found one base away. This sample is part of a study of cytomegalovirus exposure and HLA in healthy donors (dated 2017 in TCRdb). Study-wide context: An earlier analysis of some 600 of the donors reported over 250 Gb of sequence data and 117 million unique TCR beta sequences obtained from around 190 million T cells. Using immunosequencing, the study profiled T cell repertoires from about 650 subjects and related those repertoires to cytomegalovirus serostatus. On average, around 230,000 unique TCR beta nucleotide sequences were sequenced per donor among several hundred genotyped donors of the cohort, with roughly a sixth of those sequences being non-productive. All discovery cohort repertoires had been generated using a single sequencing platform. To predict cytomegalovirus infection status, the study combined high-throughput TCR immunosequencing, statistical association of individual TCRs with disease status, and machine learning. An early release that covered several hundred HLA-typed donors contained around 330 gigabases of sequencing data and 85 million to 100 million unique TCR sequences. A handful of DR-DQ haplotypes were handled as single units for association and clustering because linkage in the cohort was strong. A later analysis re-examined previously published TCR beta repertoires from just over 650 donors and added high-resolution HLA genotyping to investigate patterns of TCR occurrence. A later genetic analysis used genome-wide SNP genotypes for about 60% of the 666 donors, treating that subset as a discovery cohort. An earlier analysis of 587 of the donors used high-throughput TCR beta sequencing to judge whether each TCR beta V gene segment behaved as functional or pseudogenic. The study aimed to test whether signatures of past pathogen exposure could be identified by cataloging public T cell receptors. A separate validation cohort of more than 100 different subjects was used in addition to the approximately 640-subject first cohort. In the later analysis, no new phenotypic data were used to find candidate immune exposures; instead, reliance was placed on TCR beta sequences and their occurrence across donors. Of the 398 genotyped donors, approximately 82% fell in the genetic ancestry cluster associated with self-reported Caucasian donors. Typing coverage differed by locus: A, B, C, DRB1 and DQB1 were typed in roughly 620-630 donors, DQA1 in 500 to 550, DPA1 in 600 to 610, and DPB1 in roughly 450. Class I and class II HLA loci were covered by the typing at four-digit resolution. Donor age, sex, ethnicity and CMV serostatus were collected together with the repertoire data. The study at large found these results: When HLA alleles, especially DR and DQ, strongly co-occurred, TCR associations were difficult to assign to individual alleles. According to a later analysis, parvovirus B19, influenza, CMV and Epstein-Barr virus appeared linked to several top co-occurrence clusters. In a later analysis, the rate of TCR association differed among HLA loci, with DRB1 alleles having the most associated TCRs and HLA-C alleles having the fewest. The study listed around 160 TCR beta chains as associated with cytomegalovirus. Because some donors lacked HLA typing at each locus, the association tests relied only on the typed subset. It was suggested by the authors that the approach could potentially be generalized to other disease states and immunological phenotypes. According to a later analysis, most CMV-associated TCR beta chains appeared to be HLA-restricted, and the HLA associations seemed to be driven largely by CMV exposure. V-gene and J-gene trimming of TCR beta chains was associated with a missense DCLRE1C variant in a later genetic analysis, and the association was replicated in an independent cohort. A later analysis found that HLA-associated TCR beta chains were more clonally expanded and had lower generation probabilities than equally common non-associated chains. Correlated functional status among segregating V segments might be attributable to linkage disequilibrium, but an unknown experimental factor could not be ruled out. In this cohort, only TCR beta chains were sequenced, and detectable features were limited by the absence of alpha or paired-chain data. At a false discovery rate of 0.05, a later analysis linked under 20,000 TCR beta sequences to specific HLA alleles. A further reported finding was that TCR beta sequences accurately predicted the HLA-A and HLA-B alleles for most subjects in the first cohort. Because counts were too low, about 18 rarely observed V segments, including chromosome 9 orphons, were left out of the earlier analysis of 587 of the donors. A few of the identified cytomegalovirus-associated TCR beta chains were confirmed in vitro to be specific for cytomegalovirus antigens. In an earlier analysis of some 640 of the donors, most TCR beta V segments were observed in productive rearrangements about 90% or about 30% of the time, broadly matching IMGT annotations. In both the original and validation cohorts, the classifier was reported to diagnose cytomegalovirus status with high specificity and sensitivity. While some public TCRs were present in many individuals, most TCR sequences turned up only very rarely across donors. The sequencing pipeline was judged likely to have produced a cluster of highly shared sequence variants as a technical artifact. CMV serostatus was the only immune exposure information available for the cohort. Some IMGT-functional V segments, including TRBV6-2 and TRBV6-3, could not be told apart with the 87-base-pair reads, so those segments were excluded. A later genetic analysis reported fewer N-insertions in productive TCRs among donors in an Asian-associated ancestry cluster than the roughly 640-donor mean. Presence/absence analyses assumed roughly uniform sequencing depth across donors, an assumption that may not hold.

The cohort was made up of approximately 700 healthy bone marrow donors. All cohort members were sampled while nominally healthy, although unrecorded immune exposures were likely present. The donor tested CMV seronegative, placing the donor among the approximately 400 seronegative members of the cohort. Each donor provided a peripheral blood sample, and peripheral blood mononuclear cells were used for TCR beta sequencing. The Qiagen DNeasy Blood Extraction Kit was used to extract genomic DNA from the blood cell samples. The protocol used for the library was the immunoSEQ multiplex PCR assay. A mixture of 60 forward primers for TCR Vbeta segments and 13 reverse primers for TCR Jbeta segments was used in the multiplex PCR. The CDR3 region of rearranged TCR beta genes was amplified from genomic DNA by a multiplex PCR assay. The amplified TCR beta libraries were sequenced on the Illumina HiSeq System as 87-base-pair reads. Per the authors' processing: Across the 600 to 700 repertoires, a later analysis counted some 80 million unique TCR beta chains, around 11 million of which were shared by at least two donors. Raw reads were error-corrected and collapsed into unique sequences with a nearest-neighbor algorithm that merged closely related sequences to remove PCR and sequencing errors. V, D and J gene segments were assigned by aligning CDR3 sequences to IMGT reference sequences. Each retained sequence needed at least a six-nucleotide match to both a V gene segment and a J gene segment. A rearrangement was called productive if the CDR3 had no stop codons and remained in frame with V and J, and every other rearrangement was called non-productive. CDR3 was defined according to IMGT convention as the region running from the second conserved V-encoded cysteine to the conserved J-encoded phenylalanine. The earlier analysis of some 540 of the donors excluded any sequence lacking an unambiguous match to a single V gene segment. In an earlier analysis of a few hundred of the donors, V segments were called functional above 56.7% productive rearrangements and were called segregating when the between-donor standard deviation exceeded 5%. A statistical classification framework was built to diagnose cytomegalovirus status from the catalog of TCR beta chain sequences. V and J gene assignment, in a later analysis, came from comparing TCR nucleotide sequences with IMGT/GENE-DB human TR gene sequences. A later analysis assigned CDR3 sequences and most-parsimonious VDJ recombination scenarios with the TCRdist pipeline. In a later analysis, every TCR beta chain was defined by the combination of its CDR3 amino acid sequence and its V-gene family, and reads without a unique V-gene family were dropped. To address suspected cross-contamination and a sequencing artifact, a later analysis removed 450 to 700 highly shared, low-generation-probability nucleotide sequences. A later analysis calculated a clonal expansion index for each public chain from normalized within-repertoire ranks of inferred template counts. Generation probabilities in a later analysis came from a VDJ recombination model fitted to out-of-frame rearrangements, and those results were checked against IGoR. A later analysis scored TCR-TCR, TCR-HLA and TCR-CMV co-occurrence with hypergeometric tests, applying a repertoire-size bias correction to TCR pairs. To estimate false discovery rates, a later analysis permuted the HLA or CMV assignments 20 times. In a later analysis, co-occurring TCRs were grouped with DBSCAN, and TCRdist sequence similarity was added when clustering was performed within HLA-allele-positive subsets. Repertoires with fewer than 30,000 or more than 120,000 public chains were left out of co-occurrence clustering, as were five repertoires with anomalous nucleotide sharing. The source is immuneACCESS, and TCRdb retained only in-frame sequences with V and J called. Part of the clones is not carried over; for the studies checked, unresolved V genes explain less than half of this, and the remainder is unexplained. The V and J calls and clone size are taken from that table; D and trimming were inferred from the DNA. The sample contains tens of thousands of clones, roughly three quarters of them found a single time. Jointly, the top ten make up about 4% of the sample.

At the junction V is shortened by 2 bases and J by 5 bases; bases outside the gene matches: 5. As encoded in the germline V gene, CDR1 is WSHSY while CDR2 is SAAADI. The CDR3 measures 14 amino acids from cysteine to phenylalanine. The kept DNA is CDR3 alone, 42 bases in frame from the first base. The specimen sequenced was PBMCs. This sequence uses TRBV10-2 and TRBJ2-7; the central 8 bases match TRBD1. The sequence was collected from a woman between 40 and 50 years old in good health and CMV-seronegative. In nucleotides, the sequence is TGCGCCAGCAGTGAGACGACAGGGGTCGACGAGCAGTACTTC. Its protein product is CASSETTGVDEQYF.